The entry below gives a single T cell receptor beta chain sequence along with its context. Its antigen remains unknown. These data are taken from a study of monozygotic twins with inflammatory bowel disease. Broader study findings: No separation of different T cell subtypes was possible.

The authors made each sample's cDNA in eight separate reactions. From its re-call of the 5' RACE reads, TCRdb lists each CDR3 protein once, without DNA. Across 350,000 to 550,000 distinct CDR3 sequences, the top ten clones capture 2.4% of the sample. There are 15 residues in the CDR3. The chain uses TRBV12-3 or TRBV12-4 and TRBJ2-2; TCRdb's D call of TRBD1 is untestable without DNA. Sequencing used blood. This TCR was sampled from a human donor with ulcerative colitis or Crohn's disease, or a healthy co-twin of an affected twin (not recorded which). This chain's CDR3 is CASSSRGGFGGELFF.